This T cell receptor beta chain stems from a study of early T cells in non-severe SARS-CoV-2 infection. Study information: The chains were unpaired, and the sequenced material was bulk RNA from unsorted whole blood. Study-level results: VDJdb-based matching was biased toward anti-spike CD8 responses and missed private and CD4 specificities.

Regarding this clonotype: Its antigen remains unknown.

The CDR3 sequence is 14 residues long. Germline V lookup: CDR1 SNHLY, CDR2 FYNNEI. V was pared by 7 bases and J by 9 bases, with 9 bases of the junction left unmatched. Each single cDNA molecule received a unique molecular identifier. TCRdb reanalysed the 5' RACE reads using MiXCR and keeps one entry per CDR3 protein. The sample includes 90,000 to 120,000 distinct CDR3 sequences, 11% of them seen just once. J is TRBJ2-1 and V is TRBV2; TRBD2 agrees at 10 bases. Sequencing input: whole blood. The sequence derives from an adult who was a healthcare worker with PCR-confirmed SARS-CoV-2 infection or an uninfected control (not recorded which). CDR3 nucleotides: TGTGCCAGCAAGGGCCTAGCGGGAGCGAGTGAGCAGTTCTTC. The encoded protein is CASKGLAGASEQFF.